This passage covers 30 T cell receptor beta chains from one sample sequenced in a study of blood T cell repertoires in COVID-19. Clones were read by immunoSEQ multiplex PCR, and TCRdb kept only the in-frame ones, dropping some. The data contain around 260,000 clones, approximately 85% of them singletons. The sequenced sample was peripheral blood. These receptors were obtained from a human donor with COVID-19, enrolled during active disease. The donor label of this sample is uncertain.

The chain is built from TRBV30 and TRBJ1-1; TRBD1 agrees at 8 bases. The CDR3 consists of 15 residues. Per the germline V gene, CDR1 is GTSNPN and CDR2 is SVGIG (reference sequence). The ends lost 0 bases at V and 3 bases at J; junction bases unmatched: 6. The CDR3 sequence: CAWSVVPGGDTEAFF. The DNA of the CDR3 is TGTGCCTGGAGTGTAGTCCCAGGGGGCGACACTGAAGCTTTCTTT.

In this sample, this clone turned up once. The CDR3 DNA is TGTGCCAGCAGCTACCAGGGCACTGAAGAGACCCAGTACTTC. Translation gives CASSYQGTEETQYF. J is TRBJ2-5 and V is TRBV11-2, with TRBD1 as a possible D gene (5 bases). The CDR3 is 14 residues long. Trimming took off 4 bases at V and 3 bases at J, with 12 bases between the two ends. Germline V gives CDR1 SGHAT, CDR2 FQNNGV. Supplemented by reference TRBV11-2 and TRBJ2-5, the full variable domain reads EAGVAQSPRYKIIEKRQSVAFWCNPISGHATLYWYQQILGQGPKLLIQFQNNGVVDDSQLPKDRFSAERLKGVDSTLKIQPAKLEDSAVYLCASSYQGTEETQYFGPGTRLLVL.

The DNA of the CDR3 is TGTGCCAGCAGCGCGGGTCGGCGGGGAAACAATGAGCAGTTCTTC. Translation gives CASSAGRRGNNEQFF. The chain uses TRBV11-2 and TRBJ2-1, with D perhaps TRBD2 (6 bases). The CDR3 has 15 amino acids. Trimming left V 5 bases short and J 5 bases short, with 16 bases between. Germline CDR1 and CDR2: SGHAT and FQNNGV.

In nucleotides, the CDR3 is TGTGCCAGCAGTACCCTAGGCTACCTAGGGGCCCGGACAGGGCGGTCTTTTAGCAATCAGCCCCAGCATTTT. Translating it yields CASSTLGYLGARTGRSFSNQPQHF. The genes are TRBV28 and TRBJ1-5; 8 bases match TRBD1. Germline V lookup: CDR1 MDHEN, CDR2 SYDVKM. The CDR3 extends over 24 amino acids. Germline trimming cut 5 bases from V and 0 bases from J; bases unmatched to any gene: 30.

This clone was observed once. The chain recombines TRBV6-5 with TRBJ2-5; 7 bases are shared with TRBD2. This CDR3 contains 15 residues. Germline CDR1 reads MNHEY; CDR2 reads SVGAGI. V lost 0 bases, J lost 4 bases, and 5 bases stayed unmatched. CDR3 amino acids: CASSYSRGGGETQYF. The CDR3, as DNA: TGTGCCAGCAGTTACTCGCGCGGGGGAGGAGAGACCCAGTACTTC.

V is TRBV5-1 and J is TRBJ1-1; D is unclear. The V end lost 0 bases, the J end lost 5 bases, and 14 bases lay between the germline ends. Germline V gene sequence: CDR1 SGHRS, CDR2 YFSETQ. There are 15 residues in the CDR3. The CDR3 coding sequence is TGCGCCAGCAGCTTGGACGGCAAATCGAGGACTGAAGCTTTCTTT. As protein: CASSLDGKSRTEAFF.

The V and J genes are TRBV18 and TRBJ2-6; no clear D. Trimming shortened V by 1 base and J by 1 base, and 11 bases separated the two germline ends. This CDR3 spans 17 amino acids. Germline V gene lookup returns CDR1 KGHSH and CDR2 LQKENI. The CDR3 spells CASSPLLAQSGANVLTF. The CDR3 coding sequence is TGTGCCAGCTCACCACTCCTCGCACAGTCTGGGGCCAACGTCCTGACTTTC.

V is TRBV7-9 and J is TRBJ2-3; weak D call: TRBD2 (5 bases). Germline values: CDR1 SEHNR, CDR2 FQNEAQ (reference sequence). The V gene lost 5 bases and the J gene lost 0 bases, with 15 bases spanning the gap. There are 16 residues in the CDR3. In DNA, the CDR3 is TGTGCCAGCAGCCCCCTCGGGATGCCTAGCACAGATACGCAGTATTTT. Translation: CASSPLGMPSTDTQYF.

The J gene is TRBJ1-2, the V gene TRBV5-1, with a weak D call TRBD1 (6 bases). The CDR3 has 20 residues. Germline V gene lookup returns CDR1 SGHRS and CDR2 YFSETQ. The germline V and J ends were trimmed by 8 bases and 4 bases, with 36 bases remaining between them. The CDR3 reads CASVPYPPGTPEDDSYGYTF. CDR3 sequence (DNA): TGCGCCAGTGTACCGTACCCTCCCGGGACACCCGAGGATGACTCCTATGGCTACACCTTC.

The rearrangement uses TRBV18 and TRBJ2-7; D may be TRBD1 (6 bases). CDR3 size: 12 residues. The germline V gene has CDR1 KGHSH and CDR2 LQKENI. Trimming removed 4 bases from V and 3 bases from J, with 7 bases in between. CDR3 in amino acids: CASSLDSYEQYF. The CDR3 region has the DNA TGTGCCAGCTCACTGGACAGCTACGAGCAGTACTTC. Full variable domain (remainder filled in from reference TRBV18 and TRBJ2-7): NAGVMQNPRHLVRRRGQEARLRCSPMKGHSHVYWYRQLPEEGLKFMVYLQKENIIDESGMPKERFSAEFPKEGPSILRIQQVVRGDSAAYFCASSLDSYEQYFGPGTRLTVT.

The chain has TRBV30 and TRBJ2-3; TRBD2 matches at 9 bases. The CDR3 is 15 amino acids. V was pared by 0 bases and J by 2 bases, with 3 bases of the junction left unmatched. The germline CDR1 and CDR2 sequences are GTSNPN and SVGIG (reference sequence). CDR3 region: CAWSVIAGDTDTQYF. DNA of the CDR3: TGTGCCTGGAGTGTGATAGCGGGAGACACAGATACGCAGTATTTT.

This clone showed up just once. The chain links TRBV27 to TRBJ2-1; possible D gene TRBD1, 5 bases. Germline V gives CDR1 MNHEY, CDR2 SMNVEV (reference sequence). The V end was cut by 0 bases, the J end by 6 bases, with 12 bases between. The CDR3 sequence is 15 residues long. CDR3 amino acids: CASSLSSRQGNEQFF. The CDR3 region has the DNA TGTGCCAGCAGTTTATCAAGTCGGCAGGGCAATGAGCAGTTCTTC.

The chain joins TRBV28 to TRBJ2-1, with TRBD2 matching over 10 bases. CDR1 and CDR2 (germline): MDHEN, SYDVKM. The length of the CDR3 is 16 residues. J was trimmed by 4 bases and V by 4 bases; bases with no gene match: 7. CDR3 in amino acids: CASSSLTSGIYNEQFF. The CDR3 DNA reads as TGTGCCAGCAGTTCCCTAACTAGCGGGATTTACAATGAGCAGTTCTTC.

This chain links TRBV19 with TRBJ2-7, with a weak D call TRBD2 (6 bases). Trimming left V 3 bases short and J 7 bases short, with 22 bases between. This CDR3 has 16 amino acids. Germline values: CDR1 LNHDA, CDR2 SQIVND (reference sequence). CDR3 in amino acids: CASSISGGVPQLEQYF. CDR3 nucleotide sequence: TGTGCCAGTAGTATCTCGGGCGGGGTACCGCAACTTGAGCAGTACTTC.

The V gene is TRBV25-1, the J gene TRBJ1-5; a weak D match, TRBD1 (5 bases). CDR3 length: 15 amino acids. Germline lookup yields CDR1 MGHDK and CDR2 SYGVNS. V lost 6 bases to trimming and J lost 6 bases, with 18 bases between them. The CDR3: CASSPATPGGQPQHF. The CDR3 region has the DNA TGTGCCAGCAGCCCCGCGACCCCGGGGGGTCAGCCCCAGCATTTT. Using reference TRBV25-1 and TRBJ1-5 for the parts outside the CDR3, the full variable domain is EADIYQTPRYLVIGTGKKITLECSQTMGHDKMYWYQQDPGMELHLIHYSYGVNSTEKGDLSSESTVSRIRTEHFPLTLESARPSHTSQYLCASSPATPGGQPQHFGDGTRLSIL.

This chain uses TRBV6-4 with TRBJ2-7; 9 bases map to TRBD2. After removal of 8 bases from V and 0 bases from J, the junction contained 11 bases not matched to a gene. Germline assignment: CDR1 MRHNA and CDR2 SNTAGT. This CDR3 is 16 amino acids long. CDR3: CASGGPASGNSYEQYF. The CDR3 DNA is TGTGCCAGCGGGGGGCCTGCTAGCGGGAACTCCTACGAGCAGTACTTC.

The rearrangement links TRBV15 to TRBJ2-1; maybe TRBD2 (5 bases). The CDR3 has 16 residues. V gave up 3 bases and J gave up 2 bases, with 14 bases separating them. CDR1 is LNHNV, CDR2 YYDKDF, per germline (reference sequence). In nucleotides, the CDR3 is TGTGCCACCAGCAGTGGACTCCCCGGACCCTACAATGAGCAGTTCTTC. This codes for CATSSGLPGPYNEQFF.

This chain joins TRBV29-1 and TRBJ2-5; D gene ambiguous. V lost 5 bases and J 1 base, leaving 17 bases between the germline ends. The CDR3 loop spans 15 amino acids. The germline V gene encodes CDR1 SQVTM and CDR2 ANQGSEA. The CDR3 region has the DNA TGCAGCGTTAGTCATGGAAGACGGGTCCAAGAGACCCAGTACTTC. Its translation is CSVSHGRRVQETQYF.

V gene TRBV28 combines with J gene TRBJ1-4; 7 positions match TRBD1. CDR1 is MDHEN, CDR2 SYDVKM, per germline. This CDR3 is 17 amino acids long. With V trimmed by 3 bases and J by 5 bases, 12 bases remained unmatched. The CDR3, as DNA: TGTGCCAGCAGTTTTCCCCTCGACAGGGCGGGAAATGAAAAACTGTTTTTT. Protein: CASSFPLDRAGNEKLFF.

This rearrangement joins TRBV29-1 to TRBJ2-3, with a possible D match to TRBD1 (5 bases). This CDR3 is 13 amino acids long. CDR1 SQVTM and CDR2 ANQGSEA come from the germline V gene. V lost 4 bases and J lost 1, with 9 bases in between. The CDR3 sequence: CSVGEGGTDTQYF. CDR3 nucleotide sequence: TGCAGCGTTGGGGAAGGGGGCACAGATACGCAGTATTTT.

This sequence joins TRBV3-1 (or the pseudogene TRBV3-2) and TRBJ1-1; the D gene is possibly TRBD1 (6 bases). Germline loops: CDR1 LGHDT, CDR2 YNNKEL (reference sequence). V was clipped by 1 base and J by 11 bases, with 11 bases between them. The CDR3 spans 12 residues. This chain's CDR3 is CASSQGGTRAFF. In DNA, the CDR3 is TGTGCCAGCAGCCAAGGTGGGACACGCGCTTTCTTT.

This chain links TRBV14 with TRBJ1-6; TRBD1 agrees at 8 bases. V was pared by 1 base and J by 0 bases, with 8 bases of the junction left unmatched. CDR3 length: 19 residues. Germline-derived CDR1 and CDR2 are SGHDN and FVKESK. The CDR3 sequence: CASSQGGGQGSSYNSPLHF. CDR3 nucleotide sequence: TGTGCCAGCAGCCAAGGGGGCGGACAGGGCAGCTCCTATAATTCACCCCTCCACTTT.

This rearrangement joins TRBV6-5 to TRBJ2-4, with 9 bases that match TRBD2. V lost 8 bases, J lost 8 bases, and 7 bases stayed unmatched. Per the germline V gene, CDR1 is MNHEY and CDR2 is SVGAGI. CDR3 length: 13 residues. The CDR3 nucleotides read TGTGCCAGCCTCGGACTAGCGAGGGACATTCAGTACTTC. It is translated as CASLGLARDIQYF.

V is TRBV12-3 or TRBV12-4 and J is TRBJ1-5; no reliable D call. The CDR3 runs to 13 residues. Trimming removed 0 bases at V and 6 bases at J, with 6 bases between. CDR3 region: CASSLAGSQPQHF. The CDR3 nucleotides read TGTGCCAGCAGTTTAGCAGGGAGTCAGCCCCAGCATTTT.

This chain connects TRBV5-1 to TRBJ2-7; 8 positions match TRBD1. This CDR3 has 13 amino acids. Trimming removed 5 bases from V and 7 bases from J; junction bases left unmatched: 8. The germline CDR1 and CDR2 sequences are SGHRS and YFSETQ. CDR3 sequence (DNA): TGCGCCAGCAGAGAGCAGGGGGCTGGAGAGCAGTACTTC. This gives the protein CASREQGAGEQYF.

The V call is TRBV27, the J call TRBJ2-2, with 10 nucleotides matching TRBD1. After removal of 5 bases from V and 4 bases from J, the junction contained 22 bases not matched to a gene. The germline V gene has CDR1 MNHEY and CDR2 SMNVEV (reference sequence). The CDR3 covers 21 residues. CDR3 coding DNA: TGTGCCAGCAGTCCCCGTGACAGGGGGCGTAGTAGTATTTCTGGCACCGGGGAGCTGTTTTTT. This encodes CASSPRDRGRSSISGTGELFF.

This clone has more than one count but fewer than ten. The chain recombines TRBV6-5 with TRBJ1-2, with TRBD1 identical over 9 bases. The germline CDR1 and CDR2 sequences are MNHEY and SVGAGI. The CDR3 consists of 13 residues. V lost 6 bases to trimming and J lost 8 bases; unmatched junction nucleotides: 7. Here the CDR3 DNA reads TGTGCCAGCAGCCACAGGGGGCAGGAAGGCTACACCTTC. Protein: CASSHRGQEGYTF.

The chain joins TRBV5-6 to TRBJ2-7, with a weak D call TRBD2 (5 bases). Per germline, CDR1 SGHDT and CDR2 YYEEEE. V was trimmed by 0 bases and J by 3 bases, leaving 19 bases between them. This CDR3 is built from 17 residues. CDR3 coding DNA: TGTGCCAGCAGCTTGGCCGGATCATCTGGAGCGGACTACGAGCAGTACTTC. Protein: CASSLAGSSGADYEQYF.

The chain combines TRBV18 with TRBJ2-1, with 10 positions matching TRBD2. The CDR3 contains 17 residues. The germline CDR1 and CDR2 sequences are KGHSH and LQKENI. Trimming at V came to 4 bases and at J to 1 base, leaving 7 bases not matched to a gene. CDR3 DNA: TGTGCCAGCTCACACAGCGGGAGGGAATTATCCTACAATGAGCAGTTCTTC. Protein: CASSHSGRELSYNEQFF. The full variable domain, its missing parts supplied by reference TRBV18 and TRBJ2-1, is NAGVMQNPRHLVRRRGQEARLRCSPMKGHSHVYWYRQLPEEGLKFMVYLQKENIIDESGMPKERFSAEFPKEGPSILRIQQVVRGDSAAYFCASSHSGRELSYNEQFFGPGTRLTVL.

The chain uses TRBV29-1 and TRBJ1-1; 8 nucleotides agree with TRBD1. This CDR3 is built from 12 residues. CDR1 is SQVTM, CDR2 ANQGSEA, per germline. V dropped 4 bases and J dropped 3; count of bases not matched to a gene: 1. This CDR3 reads CSVVQGDTEAFF. DNA for the CDR3: TGCAGCGTTGTACAGGGGGACACTGAAGCTTTCTTT.